The 29 T cell receptor beta chains below were found in one sample sequenced in a study of cytomegalovirus exposure and HLA in healthy donors. Primers for the PCR totalled 60 Vbeta and 13 Jbeta. The repertoire was sequenced with immunoSEQ multiplex PCR; TCRdb's copy has only in-frame clones and lacks some. The table lists 150,000 to 200,000 clones, 62% of them singletons. The sequencing input was PBMCs. Source of these receptors: a man aged 35-49 years in good health and CMV-seronegative.

This clone was counted between two and nine times. The rearrangement joins TRBV5-1 to TRBJ1-1; TRBD1 matches 12 bases. Germline V gene data show CDR1 as SGHRS and CDR2 as YFSETQ. The ends lost 4 bases at V and 1 base at J; junction bases unmatched: 5. This CDR3 contains 16 residues. This CDR3 is CASSGGQGARNTEAFF. The CDR3 region has the DNA TGCGCCAGCAGCGGGGGACAGGGGGCGCGGAACACTGAAGCTTTCTTT.

The chain links TRBV28 to TRBJ2-7; unclear D gene. The CDR3 runs to 15 residues. Germline-derived CDR1 and CDR2 are MDHEN and SYDVKM. Trimming stripped 3 bases from V and 0 bases from J, with 12 bases between. The CDR3 sequence is CASSFPGQRSYEQYF. The CDR3 coding sequence is TGTGCCAGCAGTTTCCCGGGTCAACGCTCCTACGAGCAGTACTTC.

In DNA form, the CDR3 reads TGCGCCAGCAGTCAAGTCCAGATCGGGGTAAATGAGCAGTTCTTC. Translation: CASSQVQIGVNEQFF. The chain is built from TRBV23-1 and TRBJ2-1, with D maybe TRBD2 (5 bases). TRBV23-1 qualifies as an ORF whose function is uncertain. This CDR3 contains 15 residues. V was shortened by 2 bases and J by 7 bases, with 15 bases between the two germline ends.

The chain recombines TRBV30 with TRBJ1-5; D may be TRBD1 (5 bases). V lost 0 bases and J lost 0, with 9 bases in between. Per germline, CDR1 GTSNPN and CDR2 SVGIG (reference sequence). The CDR3 is made up of 15 amino acids. CDR3 sequence: CAWSVRGYSNQPQHF. CDR3 nucleotides: TGTGCCTGGAGTGTAAGGGGCTATAGCAATCAGCCCCAGCATTTT.

This chain links TRBV29-1 with TRBJ2-7; D not certain. Per germline, CDR1 SQVTM and CDR2 ANQGSEA. This CDR3 is 12 amino acids long. V was clipped by 5 bases and J by 1 base, with 9 bases between them. The DNA of the CDR3 is TGCAGCGTTCGTCAGGATTCCTACGAGCAGTACTTC. Its translation is CSVRQDSYEQYF.

CDR3 loop: CASSYWDSYNSPLHF. CDR3 sequence (DNA): TGTGCCAGCAGCTATTGGGACAGCTATAATTCACCCCTCCACTTT. V and J are TRBV5-5 and TRBJ1-6; 7 nucleotides agree with TRBD1. The germline V gene has CDR1 SGHKS and CDR2 YYEKEE (reference sequence). V was pared by 3 bases and J by 3 bases, with 3 bases of the junction left unmatched. CDR3 size: 15 residues. The whole variable domain, filled in from reference TRBV5-5 and TRBJ1-6, reads DAGVTQSPTHLIKTRGQQVTLRCSPISGHKSVSWYQQVLGQGPQFIFQYYEKEERGRGNFPDRFSARQFPNYSSELNVNALLLGDSALYLCASSYWDSYNSPLHFGNGTRLTVT.

This clone turned up a few times. The rearrangement uses TRBV27 and TRBJ2-2, with D unclear. Germline assignment: CDR1 MNHEY and CDR2 SMNVEV (reference sequence). The CDR3 loop spans 14 amino acids. The V gene lost 4 bases and the J gene lost 6 bases, with 12 bases spanning the gap. CDR3 DNA: TGTGCCAGCAGTTCCCAGTTCAGTCCCGGGGAGCTGTTTTTT. The encoded protein is CASSSQFSPGELFF.

The CDR3 loop reads CASSLDRNYGYTF. The CDR3 region has the DNA TGCGCCAGCAGCTTGGACAGAAACTATGGCTACACCTTC. The chain has TRBV5-1 and TRBJ1-2; D ambiguous. Germline V gene data show CDR1 as SGHRS and CDR2 as YFSETQ. V lost 0 bases, J lost 2 bases, and 5 bases lay in between. The CDR3 spans 13 residues.

The rearrangement uses TRBV5-4 and TRBJ2-7; D remains unclear. The CDR3 length is 11 residues. V was cut by 2 bases and J by 5 bases, with 5 bases left in between. Germline V CDR1 and CDR2: SGHNT, YYREEE (reference sequence). The DNA of the CDR3 is TGTGCCAGCAGCTTTATCGACGAGCAGTACTTC. Protein sequence: CASSFIDEQYF.

This clone was picked up a small number of times. This chain links TRBV18 with TRBJ2-3, with 8 bases aligning to TRBD2. This CDR3 comprises 15 residues. V was clipped by 4 bases and J by 6 bases; unmatched bases: 9. The germline CDR1 and CDR2 sequences are KGHSH and LQKENI. The CDR3 reads CASSRFRGGGDTQYF. Here the CDR3 DNA reads TGTGCCAGCTCACGGTTTAGGGGCGGGGGGGATACGCAGTATTTT.

This clone was counted between two and nine times. The genes are TRBV25-1 and TRBJ1-6; D remains unclear. Germline assignment: CDR1 MGHDK and CDR2 SYGVNS. The CDR3 contains 14 residues. The V and J ends lost 2 bases and 9 bases respectively, with 11 bases between them. The chain's CDR3 is CASSETARGSPLHF. The DNA of the CDR3 is TGTGCCAGCAGTGAAACGGCGCGAGGTTCACCCCTCCACTTT.

This clone was counted a single time. In nucleotides, the CDR3 is TGTGCCAGCTCACCGTCCCTCTACGGAGTGCAAGAGACCCAGTACTTC. Translating it yields CASSPSLYGVQETQYF. The V gene is TRBV18, the J gene TRBJ2-5; D is unresolved. Germline V gives CDR1 KGHSH, CDR2 LQKENI. This CDR3 has 16 residues. With 3 bases removed from V and 2 bases from J, the gap between germline ends came to 16 bases.

The chain has TRBV9 and TRBJ2-7; D remains unclear. This CDR3 spans 15 amino acids. Germline-derived CDR1 and CDR2 are SGDLS and YYNGEE. V was clipped by 4 bases and J by 0 bases, with 14 bases between them. CDR3 residues: CASSPLGGSSYEQYF. CDR3 bases: TGTGCCAGCAGCCCCCTAGGCGGAAGCTCCTACGAGCAGTACTTC.

CDR3 DNA: TGTGCCAGCAGTTACTCGGTGACAGCAACTAATGAAAAACTGTTTTTT. It specifies CASSYSVTATNEKLFF. J is TRBJ1-4 and V is TRBV6-5; weak D call: TRBD1 (5 bases). CDR1 MNHEY and CDR2 SVGAGI come from the germline V gene. There are 16 residues in the CDR3. Deletions cut 0 bases from V and 0 bases from J, with 8 bases between.

The CDR3 sequence: CAISESTGAPGEQYF. In nucleotides, the CDR3 is TGTGCCATCAGTGAGTCGACAGGGGCCCCAGGGGAGCAGTACTTC. The chain links TRBV10-3 to TRBJ2-7; 8 nucleotides line up with TRBD1. In germline, CDR1 is ENHRY, CDR2 SYGVKD. After removal of 0 bases from V and 7 bases from J, the junction contained 8 bases not matched to a gene. CDR3 length: 15 amino acids.

Only a few counts were recorded for this clone. The V and J genes are TRBV6-1 and TRBJ1-1, with D tentatively TRBD1 (6 bases). Germline CDR1 is MNHNS and CDR2 is SASEGT. The CDR3 contains 14 residues. Trimming removed 8 bases from V and 4 bases from J, with 17 bases in between. CDR3 amino acids: CASRAGALATEAFF. In nucleotides, the CDR3 is TGTGCCAGCCGGGCAGGGGCCCTAGCCACTGAAGCTTTCTTT.

DNA of the CDR3: TGTGCCACCAGCAGAGATTGGGACAGGGGGCGGAAGACCCAGTACTTC. Amino acid sequence: CATSRDWDRGRKTQYF. The V and J genes are TRBV15 and TRBJ2-5; 12 nucleotides align to TRBD1. Unmatched junction bases numbered 5, after V lost 0 bases and J lost 6 bases. Germline CDR1 LNHNV, CDR2 YYDKDF (reference sequence). This CDR3 comprises 16 residues.

The V call is TRBV30, the J call TRBJ2-2; D perhaps matches TRBD1 (6 bases). The CDR3 extends over 11 amino acids. Trimming stripped 7 bases from V and 10 bases from J, with 13 bases between. Germline V gene data show CDR1 as GTSNPN and CDR2 as SVGIG (reference sequence). The CDR3 region is CASSQGLELFF. The DNA of the CDR3 is TGTGCCTCCTCACAGGGCCTGGAGCTGTTTTTT. Filled out from reference TRBV30 and TRBJ2-2, the complete variable domain reads SQTIHQWPATLVQPVGSPLSLECTVEGTSNPNLYWYRQAAGRGLQLLFYSVGIGQISSEVPQNLSASRPQDRQFILSSKKLLLSDSGFYLCASSQGLELFFGEGSRLTVL.

This chain links TRBV18 with TRBJ1-2; TRBD1 matches 8 bases. The CDR3 spans 14 residues. V trimming: 8 bases; J trimming: 0 bases; junction bases outside the gene matches: 5. Germline values: CDR1 KGHSH, CDR2 LQKENI. CDR3: CASTRQGTNYGYTF. The CDR3, as DNA: TGTGCCAGCACTCGACAGGGGACTAACTATGGCTACACCTTC.

This chain uses TRBV11-3 with TRBJ2-1; D might be TRBD2 (6 bases). Trimming shortened V by 3 bases and J by 1 base, and 10 bases separated the two germline ends. Germline CDR1 is SGHNT and CDR2 is YENEEA. The CDR3 length is 15 residues. For the CDR3, the DNA is TGTGCCAGCAGCTTCACTAGCTTATCCTACAATGAGCAGTTCTTC. Translated: CASSFTSLSYNEQFF.

The chain joins TRBV18 to TRBJ2-1; tentative D call: TRBD1 (5 bases). V lost 2 bases and J lost 7, with 6 bases in between. Germline CDR1 and CDR2: KGHSH and LQKENI. This CDR3 comprises 12 residues. The CDR3 DNA sequence: TGTGCCAGCTCACCAGCAGGGAATGAGCAGTTCTTC. This sequence encodes CASSPAGNEQFF.

V and J are TRBV27 and TRBJ2-2, with TRBD2 matching over 13 bases. The CDR3 length is 16 residues. Germline V gene sequence: CDR1 MNHEY, CDR2 SMNVEV (reference sequence). J gave up 3 bases and V 6 bases, and 4 bases lay outside the gene matches. CDR3 region: CASRVLAGGHTGELFF. The CDR3 nucleotides read TGTGCCAGCAGGGTACTAGCGGGAGGGCACACCGGGGAGCTGTTTTTT.

V gene TRBV6-5 combines with J gene TRBJ1-2; D perhaps matches TRBD1 (5 bases). V lost 4 bases and J 4 bases, leaving 10 bases between the germline ends. CDR1 and CDR2 (germline): MNHEY, SVGAGI. This CDR3 has 13 residues. The CDR3 sequence: CASSSPGFYGYTF. DNA of the CDR3: TGTGCCAGCAGTTCTCCAGGGTTCTATGGCTACACCTTC.

The CDR3 reads CASSLANREETQYF. Written as DNA, the CDR3 is TGTGCCAGCAGCTTGGCTAACAGGGAAGAGACCCAGTACTTC. The chain recombines TRBV5-4 with TRBJ2-5; D perhaps matches TRBD1 (6 bases). Trimming removed 0 bases from V and 3 bases from J, with 9 bases in between. Per the germline V gene, CDR1 is SGHNT and CDR2 is YYREEE (reference sequence). This CDR3 comprises 14 residues.

The V and J genes are TRBV7-6 and TRBJ2-7; D may be TRBD1 (6 bases). Trimming cost V 5 bases and J 4 bases, with 24 bases left between them. The CDR3 is 17 amino acids. Germline CDR1 SGHVS, CDR2 FNYEAQ. CDR3 residues: CASSPMSRGMISYEQYF. CDR3 in DNA: TGTGCCAGCAGCCCCATGAGTAGGGGGATGATTTCTTACGAGCAGTACTTC.

This clone was observed a few times. V and J are TRBV7-2 and TRBJ2-7; 11 bases match TRBD2. This CDR3 is 19 amino acids long. CDR1 and CDR2 from the germline V gene are SGHTA and FQGNSA. The J segment lost 0 bases and the V segment lost 4 bases, leaving 14 bases of the junction unmatched. CDR3 sequence: CASSSWEETTSGGSYEQYF. DNA for the CDR3: TGTGCCAGCAGCTCTTGGGAGGAGACAACTAGCGGGGGCTCCTACGAGCAGTACTTC.

The chain employs TRBV29-1 and TRBJ1-4; no clear D gene. The CDR3 length is 13 residues. V was trimmed by 4 bases and J by 5 bases, leaving 11 bases between them. CDR1 is SQVTM, CDR2 ANQGSEA, per germline. The CDR3 bases are TGCAGCGTTGTTGCCAGTTCAAATGAAAAACTGTTTTTT. It is translated as CSVVASSNEKLFF.

CDR3 sequence reads: CASSQALSSYNEQFF. CDR3 bases: TGTGCCAGCAGCCAAGCCCTGAGCTCCTACAATGAGCAGTTCTTC. This chain links TRBV4-2 with TRBJ2-1; D not resolved. Germline CDR1 LGHNA, CDR2 YNFKEQ. The CDR3 contains 15 residues. V shed 1 base and J shed 0 bases, with 7 bases lying between them.

J is TRBJ2-3 and V is TRBV28, with TRBD2 as a possible D gene (7 bases). Trimming left V 5 bases short and J 3 bases short, with 15 bases between. There are 15 residues in the CDR3. Germline V gene sequence: CDR1 MDHEN, CDR2 SYDVKM. CDR3 loop: CASSGPGGRTDTQYF. CDR3 sequence (DNA): TGTGCCAGCAGTGGCCCCGGGGGGCGAACAGATACGCAGTATTTT.